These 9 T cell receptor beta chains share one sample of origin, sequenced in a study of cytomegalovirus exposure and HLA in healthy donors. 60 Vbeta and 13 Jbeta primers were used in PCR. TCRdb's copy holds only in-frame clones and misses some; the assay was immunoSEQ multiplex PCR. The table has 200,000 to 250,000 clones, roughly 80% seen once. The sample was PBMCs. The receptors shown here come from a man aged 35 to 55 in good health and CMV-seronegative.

CDR3 sequence reads: CASSYSTGGNTGELFF. CDR3 in DNA: TGTGCCAGCAGTTACTCGACAGGGGGGAACACCGGGGAGCTGTTTTTT. The chain carries TRBV6-5 and TRBJ2-2; 9 positions match TRBD1. The CDR3 extends over 16 amino acids. V was pared by 0 bases and J by 1 base, with 0 bases of the junction left unmatched. Germline values: CDR1 MNHEY, CDR2 SVGAGI.

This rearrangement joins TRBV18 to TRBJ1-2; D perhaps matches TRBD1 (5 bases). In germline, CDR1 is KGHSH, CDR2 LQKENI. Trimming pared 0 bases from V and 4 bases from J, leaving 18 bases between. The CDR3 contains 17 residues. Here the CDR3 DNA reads TGTGCCAGCTCACCACCCCCCTATCTGAACAGGCCCTATGGCTACACCTTC. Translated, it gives CASSPPPYLNRPYGYTF.

The CDR3 nucleotides are TGTGCCAGCAGCCCCCCGGCGGGGGACGGACCTCAGCCCCAGCATTTT. Translated: CASSPPAGDGPQPQHF. The V call is TRBV16, the J call TRBJ1-5; D is perhaps TRBD1 (5 bases). Trimming shortened V by 4 bases and J by 6 bases, and 19 bases separated the two germline ends. The CDR3 length is 16 residues. Germline CDR1 is KGHSY and CDR2 is FQNENV.

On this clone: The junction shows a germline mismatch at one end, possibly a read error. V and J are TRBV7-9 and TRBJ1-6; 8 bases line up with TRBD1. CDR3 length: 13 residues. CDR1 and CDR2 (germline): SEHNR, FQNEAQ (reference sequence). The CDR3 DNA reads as TGTTCCAGCAGGACAGGGTGGGATTCACCCCTCCACTTT. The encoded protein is CSSRTGWDSPLHF.

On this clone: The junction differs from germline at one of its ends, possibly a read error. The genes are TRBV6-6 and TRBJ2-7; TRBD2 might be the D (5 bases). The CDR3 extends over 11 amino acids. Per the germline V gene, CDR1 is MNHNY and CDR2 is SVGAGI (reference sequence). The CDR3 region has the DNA TGTGCCAGCAGTTCGAGGGCATCTCCGAGCTTC. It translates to CASSSRASPSF.

The CDR3 bases are TGTGCCAGTAGTATAAGCGGGGGGGCTGCGGTCTATGAGCAGTTCTTC. Translating gives CASSISGGAAVYEQFF. The rearrangement links TRBV19 to TRBJ2-1, with TRBD2 identical over 10 bases. Per the germline V gene, CDR1 is LNHDA and CDR2 is SQIVND (reference sequence). Trimming cost V 2 bases and J 8 bases; bases outside gene matches: 9. CDR3 size: 16 residues.

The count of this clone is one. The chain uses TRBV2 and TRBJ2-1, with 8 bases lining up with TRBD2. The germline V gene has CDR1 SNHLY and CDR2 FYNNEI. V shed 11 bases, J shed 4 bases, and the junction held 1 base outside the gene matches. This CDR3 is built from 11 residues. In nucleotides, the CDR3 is TGTGCCGCGGGAGGATACAATGAGCAGTTCTTC. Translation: CAAGGYNEQFF. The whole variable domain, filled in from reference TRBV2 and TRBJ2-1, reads EPEVTQTPSHQVTQMGQEVILRCVPISNHLYFYWYRQILGQKVEFLVSFYNNEISEKSEIFDDQFSVERPDGSNFTLKIRSTKLEDSAMYFCAAGGYNEQFFGPGTRLTVL.

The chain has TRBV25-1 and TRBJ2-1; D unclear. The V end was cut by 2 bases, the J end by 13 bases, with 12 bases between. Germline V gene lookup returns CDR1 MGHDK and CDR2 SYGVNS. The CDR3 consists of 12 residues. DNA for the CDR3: TGTGCCAGCAGTGAAGGGCTCCGTGATCAGTTCTTC. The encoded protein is CASSEGLRDQFF.

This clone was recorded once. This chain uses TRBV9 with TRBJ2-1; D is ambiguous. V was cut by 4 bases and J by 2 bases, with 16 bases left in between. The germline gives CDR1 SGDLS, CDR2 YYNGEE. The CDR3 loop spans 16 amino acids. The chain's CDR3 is CASSPRAATPYNEQFF. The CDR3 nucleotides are TGTGCCAGCAGCCCCCGTGCCGCGACTCCCTACAATGAGCAGTTCTTC.